This TCR beta chain was recorded in a study of T cell repertoires in cytomegalovirus infection. Background on the study: It can be stated that public TCR beta signatures indicated CMV infection as well as a matching HLA type.

Note on this clonotype: Its antigen is undetermined.

MiXCR was run by TCRdb on the reads, yielding one entry per CDR3 protein. The table has some 800,000 distinct CDR3 sequences, over 25% seen once. Germline V gene data show CDR1 as SNHLY and CDR2 as FYNNEI. After removal of 8 bases from V and 2 bases from J, the junction contained 6 bases not matched to a gene. This CDR3 comprises 15 residues. The material sequenced was cultured CD8+ T cells from PBMCs, taken from culture after CMV antigen stimulation. The chain couples TRBV2 to TRBJ1-6; 7 nucleotides align to TRBD1. This receptor was taken from a human donor in good health (CMV status not recorded). Some clones in this sample may be carry-over from other donors' samples. Here the CDR3 reads CASGRQGTYNSPLHF. In DNA, the CDR3 is TGTGCCAGCGGTCGACAGGGTACCTATAATTCACCCCTCCACTTT.